A selection of T cell receptor beta chains follows, all from one sample in a study of cytomegalovirus exposure and HLA in healthy donors. TCRdb keeps only in-frame clones here, not all; method: immunoSEQ multiplex PCR. The sample holds 130,000 to 150,000 clones. Sequencing used PBMCs. These receptors were collected from a male donor in good health and CMV-seronegative. Both conserved end residues are part of each CDR3. D genes are given only for firm matches.

CDR3 DNA,CDR3 protein,J gene,V gene,D gene
TGTGCCTGGGTGGCGGGACTAGCCCACAATGAGCAGTTCTTC,CAWVAGLAHNEQFF,TRBJ2-1,TRBV30,TRBD2
TGTGCCAGCAGTTCCACCAGGCTAGCGGGTGACAATGAGCAGTTCTTC,CASSSTRLAGDNEQFF,TRBJ2-1,TRBV7-6,TRBD2
TGTGCCTGCCAGTTCTCGACTGGAAACACCATATATTTT,CACQFSTGNTIYF,TRBJ1-3,TRBV30,.
TGTGCCAGTAGTACCCAGACTAGCGGGGGGTCGGATACGCAGTATTTT,CASSTQTSGGSDTQYF,TRBJ2-3,TRBV19,TRBD2
TGTGCCAGCAGCTCCCTAGCGGGGGGTCAAGAGACCCAGTACTTC,CASSSLAGGQETQYF,TRBJ2-5,TRBV13,TRBD2
TGTGCCAGCAGTCCTAGCGGGAAACGCCCCTCCTACGAGCAGTACTTC,CASSPSGKRPSYEQYF,TRBJ2-7,TRBV28,TRBD2
TGTGCCAGCACCTTGACTCAGTTCGCGAACACCGGGGAGCTGTTTTTT,CASTLTQFANTGELFF,TRBJ2-2,TRBV2,.
TGTGCCAGCAGCCCGACAGGGGGCAACTATGGCTACACCTTC,CASSPTGGNYGYTF,TRBJ1-2,TRBV11-2,TRBD1
TGTGCCAGTAGTCCCGACGGGGGGAGCAATCAGCCCCAGCATTTT,CASSPDGGSNQPQHF,TRBJ1-5,TRBV19,.
TGTGCCAGCTTCCCGACAGGGTCCCCTTACGAGCAGTACTTC,CASFPTGSPYEQYF,TRBJ2-7,TRBV18,TRBD1
TGTGCCAGCAGCGCCAGGGGCAGCGGAAACACCATATATTTT,CASSARGSGNTIYF,TRBJ1-3,TRBV9,.
TGTGCCAGCAGCCCAGGTGGGGGCGAGCAGTTCTTC,CASSPGGGEQFF,TRBJ2-1,TRBV9,.
TGCGCCAGCACCGCCGACAGGGGGCAAGGTGGCTACACCTTC,CASTADRGQGGYTF,TRBJ1-2,TRBV5-1,TRBD1
TGCGCCAGCAGCCTCCACAGGAGGGCCTACGAGCAGTACTTC,CASSLHRRAYEQYF,TRBJ2-7,TRBV5-1,.
TGCGCCAGCAGTTCACAGGGGGCGGAGGAGCAGTACTTC,CASSSQGAEEQYF,TRBJ2-5,TRBV5-1,TRBD1
TGTGCCAGCTCACCACAACAGGACCCCAGTCAGCCCCAGCATTTT,CASSPQQDPSQPQHF,TRBJ1-5,TRBV18,.
TGTGCCAGCAGCAGACGGGACAGGGGGAGAAATGAGCAGTTCTTC,CASSRRDRGRNEQFF,TRBJ2-1,TRBV4-2,TRBD1
TGTGCCAGCAGCCCCGCAGGGCGGAACTACGAGCAGTACTTC,CASSPAGRNYEQYF,TRBJ2-7,TRBV6-6,.
TGTGCCAGCAGCGTAGATCTGCCGGGACAGGGCGACTATGGCTACACCTTC,CASSVDLPGQGDYGYTF,TRBJ1-2,TRBV9,TRBD1
TGTGCCAGCAGTGCTCACAGGGACACTGAAGCTTTCTTT,CASSAHRDTEAFF,TRBJ1-1,TRBV2,.
TGTGCCAGCAGCTCGACAGGTTACTACGAGCAGTACTTC,CASSSTGYYEQYF,TRBJ2-7,TRBV5-6,.
TGTGCCAGTAGGGGCAGGGGAGACACAGATACGCAGTATTTT,CASRGRGDTDTQYF,TRBJ2-3,TRBV19,.
TGTGCCAGTAGCGAGAACTACGAGCAGTACTTC,CASSENYEQYF,TRBJ2-7,TRBV19,.
TGTGCCAGCAGCCCTAGACAGGCGTTTAACACTGAAGCTTTCTTT,CASSPRQAFNTEAFF,TRBJ1-1,TRBV9,.
TGTGCCAGCAGCCAAGATCTCTCGGGGGGTGAGCAGTTCTTC,CASSQDLSGGEQFF,TRBJ2-1,TRBV14,TRBD2
TGTGCCAGCAGCTTAAATCAGGGTGTACAGACCCAGTACTTC,CASSLNQGVQTQYF,TRBJ2-5,TRBV7-9,.
TGTGCCAGTAGTACCACGCGGGACCGAGCTAACTATGGCTACACCTTC,CASSTTRDRANYGYTF,TRBJ1-2,TRBV19,.
TGTGCCAGCAGCCAATTCCCTGCTGGCCCGGGGGCTGGGGCCAACGTCCTGACTTTC,CASSQFPAGPGAGANVLTF,TRBJ2-6,TRBV14,.
TGTGCCAGCAGACATGCGTGGGAGGGCGAAGAGACCCAGTACTTC,CASRHAWEGEETQYF,TRBJ2-5,TRBV6-5,TRBD2
TGTGCCAGCAGTTTATCACCCCCTCGCAGGCCGAATCAGCCCCAGCATTTT,CASSLSPPRRPNQPQHF,TRBJ1-5,TRBV27,.
TGCGCCAGCAGCTTGGCAGCGGGGGACCACGAGCAGTACTTC,CASSLAAGDHEQYF,TRBJ2-7,TRBV5-1,TRBD2
TGTGCCAGCAGCTTACGACAGGCCGCAGATACGCAGTATTTT,CASSLRQAADTQYF,TRBJ2-3,TRBV13,.
TGTGCCAGCAGCAACCCCTACAGGGCGTCCTACGAGCAGTACTTC,CASSNPYRASYEQYF,TRBJ2-7,TRBV11-2,.
TGTGCCAGCAGCGGACAGGGGTCCGGCTACACCTTC,CASSGQGSGYTF,TRBJ1-2,TRBV9,TRBD1
TGCGCCAGCAGCCAAGAGGACAGAGTGAACACTGAAGCTTTCTTT,CASSQEDRVNTEAFF,TRBJ1-1,TRBV4-1,.
TGTGCCAGCAGTCAACAGGGTTTTATCTACGAGCAGTACTTC,CASSQQGFIYEQYF,TRBJ2-7,TRBV6-6,.
TGTGCCAGCAGCTTGGGCCAGGGTTCCTACAATGAGCAGTTCTTC,CASSLGQGSYNEQFF,TRBJ2-1,TRBV5-8,.
TGTGCCTGGATTGGCAGCACCGGGGAGCTGTTTTTT,CAWIGSTGELFF,TRBJ2-2,TRBV30,.
TGCGCCAGCAGCGCCGCCGGGGGTCCAATATATTTT,CASSAAGGPIYF,TRBJ1-3,TRBV5-1,.
TGTGCCAGCAGCCCTTTGGGAGGCGGGACCCAGTACTTC,CASSPLGGGTQYF,TRBJ2-5,TRBV11-3,.
TGTGCCAGCAGCCCCAAATTCCCTTGGGCAGGGGACACTGAAGCTTTCTTT,CASSPKFPWAGDTEAFF,TRBJ1-1,TRBV7-9,.
TGTGCCAGCAGCTTAGAGCTGGGCAGGAACACTGAAGCTTTCTTT,CASSLELGRNTEAFF,TRBJ1-1,TRBV7-6,.
TGTGCCAGTACCCTCCTCGGGACAGGGAGTGATGACTATGGCTACACCTTC,CASTLLGTGSDDYGYTF,TRBJ1-2,TRBV19,TRBD1
TGTGCCAGCAGCCAAGATCATCCCAGCGAGGTTACTTGGTACGAGCAGTACTTC,CASSQDHPSEVTWYEQYF,TRBJ2-7,TRBV4-2,.
TGTGCCTGGAGTGTGGGTTCGGGCGAGCAGTACTTC,CAWSVGSGEQYF,TRBJ2-7,TRBV30,.
TGTGCCAGTAGCTCCAGACAGGGGGAGACTAACGAGCAGTACTTC,CASSSRQGETNEQYF,TRBJ2-7,TRBV19,TRBD1
TGCGCCAGCAGCCAAGATCAGGCACTTTACAATGAGCAGTTCTTC,CASSQDQALYNEQFF,TRBJ2-1,TRBV4-1,.
TGTGCCAGCAGTGATACAGGGGTTTTATATGAAAAACTGTTTTTT,CASSDTGVLYEKLFF,TRBJ1-4,TRBV2,TRBD1
TGCGCCAGCACACGACAGGGGGTCGCCTACAATGAGCAGTTCTTC,CASTRQGVAYNEQFF,TRBJ2-1,TRBV5-1,TRBD1
TGTGCCAGCAGCCAGGGAAACACCATATATTTT,CASSQGNTIYF,TRBJ1-3,TRBV27,.
TGTGCCAGCTCACTATCAGCGGGGACAGGGATCGACGGGGAGCTGTTTTTT,CASSLSAGTGIDGELFF,TRBJ2-2,TRBV18,TRBD1
TGTGCCAGCAGTTACTATGCAGGGGGCGGCGAGCAGTACTTC,CASSYYAGGGEQYF,TRBJ2-7,TRBV6-5,TRBD1
TGTGCCTGGAGTATCAGGGCCGACGAGCAGTACTTC,CAWSIRADEQYF,TRBJ2-7,TRBV30,.
TGTGCCAGCAGCCGAAAACCAGGGGGGAACACTGAAGCTTTCTTT,CASSRKPGGNTEAFF,TRBJ1-1,TRBV5-6,TRBD1
TGCAGCGTGGTTACAGGGGCCGGTCAGCCCCAGCATTTT,CSVVTGAGQPQHF,TRBJ1-5,TRBV29-1,TRBD1